The 15 T cell receptor beta chains presented below share a single source sample, sequenced in a study of CD8 T cells in ankylosing spondylitis. From the 5' RACE reads, TCRdb called clonotypes with MiXCR, one entry per CDR3 protein. This table holds roughly 370,000 distinct CDR3 sequences, around 22% found once. These TCRs are of unknown antigen specificity. Whole-study results and caveats: Several highly homologous variants made up a TCR beta motif that seemed to typify ankylosing spondylitis blood.

The sample comprised blood, either unsorted or a sorted T cell fraction (not recorded which). These receptors all stem from a male donor with ankylosing spondylitis.

The chain couples TRBV12-3 or TRBV12-4 to TRBJ2-1; D gene uncertain. Trimming stripped 4 bases from V and 2 bases from J, with 3 bases between. The CDR3 has 12 amino acids. CDR3 protein: CASSWPYNEQFF. The DNA for the CDR3 is TGTGCCAGCAGTTGGCCCTACAATGAGCAGTTCTTC.

The chain has TRBV28 and TRBJ2-3; D might be TRBD2 (5 bases). V lost 5 bases and J 4 bases, leaving 13 bases between the germline ends. The CDR3 is 14 residues long. Germline CDR1 is MDHEN and CDR2 is SYDVKM. CDR3 coding DNA: TGTGCCAGCAGTATATCACTGCGGGCAGATACGCAGTATTTT. Residues: CASSISLRADTQYF.

Ten or more counts support this clonotype. This chain uses TRBV20-1 with TRBJ2-7; D is perhaps TRBD2 (6 bases). The germline V gene has CDR1 DFQATT and CDR2 SNEGSKA (reference sequence). V lost 0 bases and J 3 bases, leaving 9 bases between the germline ends. This CDR3 is 13 amino acids long. The CDR3 coding sequence is TGCAGTGCTAGAGACGGGGGACGCTACGAGCAGTACTTC. Encoded protein: CSARDGGRYEQYF.

The table lists this clonotype with a few counts. The chain has TRBV12-3 or TRBV12-4 and TRBJ2-7; D perhaps matches TRBD1 (6 bases). V shed 1 base and J shed 6 bases, with 10 bases lying between them. The length of the CDR3 is 13 residues. DNA of the CDR3: TGTGCCAGCAGTTTAGTTGCAGGGGCCGAGCAGTACTTC. Translated, it gives CASSLVAGAEQYF.

The CDR3 is CATSDSWTSGSYEQFF. DNA of the CDR3: TGTGCCACCAGTGATTCGTGGACTAGCGGGAGTTACGAGCAGTTCTTC. The genes are TRBV24-1 and TRBJ2-1; 13 bases fit TRBD2. Germline V gives CDR1 KGHDR, CDR2 SFDVKD. CDR3 length: 16 residues. V shed 2 bases, J shed 10 bases, and the junction held 7 bases outside the gene matches.

This rearrangement joins TRBV6-1 to TRBJ2-1, with 8 bases lining up with TRBD1. With 5 bases clipped from V and 6 bases from J, the junction kept 9 bases outside the gene matches. Germline CDR1 and CDR2: MNHNS and SASEGT. This CDR3 is 15 amino acids long. The CDR3 loop reads CASSNPGQAFNEQFF. The CDR3 nucleotides read TGTGCCAGCAGTAATCCGGGACAGGCGTTCAATGAGCAGTTCTTC.

This clonotype has ten or more counts. The J gene is TRBJ1-2, the V gene TRBV2, with D possibly TRBD1 on 6 matching bases. V was cut by 6 bases and J by 4 bases, with 18 bases left in between. Germline V gives CDR1 SNHLY, CDR2 FYNNEI. This CDR3 has 15 residues. The chain's CDR3 is CASRPLRGGSYGYTF. The CDR3 nucleotides are TGTGCCAGCAGACCCCTCCGGGGGGGCTCCTATGGCTACACCTTC.

The rearrangement links TRBV20-1 to TRBJ2-1; 14 positions agree with TRBD2. This CDR3 spans 15 amino acids. Germline CDR1 DFQATT, CDR2 SNEGSKA (reference sequence). Trimming cost V 5 bases and J 6 bases; bases outside gene matches: 6. The CDR3 nucleotides are TGCAGTGCTGGAAAGGGACTAGCGGGAGCCAATGAGCAGTTCTTC. Amino acids: CSAGKGLAGANEQFF.

V usage is TRBV20-1 and J usage is TRBJ1-6; TRBD1 might be the D (6 bases). This CDR3 spans 13 amino acids. V lost 3 bases and J lost 17, with 20 bases in between. CDR1 and CDR2 from the germline V gene are DFQATT and SNEGSKA (reference sequence). The CDR3 coding sequence is TGCAGTGCTAGTAAGGGCTGGGGGCCCGGAGTCCACTTT. This gives the protein CSASKGWGPGVHF.

This chain uses TRBV4-2 with TRBJ1-4; 8 nucleotides match TRBD1. The CDR3 totals 17 residues. Germline CDR1 is LGHNA and CDR2 is YNFKEQ. V was clipped by 0 bases and J by 7 bases; unmatched bases: 10. CDR3 loop: CASSQDGTGTWGEKLFF. CDR3 DNA: TGTGCCAGCAGCCAAGATGGGACAGGAACCTGGGGTGAAAAACTGTTTTTT.

The chain uses TRBV20-1 and TRBJ2-1, with 9 nucleotides matching TRBD2. The germline V gene has CDR1 DFQATT and CDR2 SNEGSKA (reference sequence). This CDR3 has 14 residues. J gave up 5 bases and V 3 bases, and 5 bases lay outside the gene matches. The CDR3, as DNA: TGCAGTGCTAGTCAGACTAGCGGACACAATGAGCAGTTCTTC. It encodes CSASQTSGHNEQFF.

This clonotype was counted ten times or more. The V gene is TRBV29-1, the J gene TRBJ2-7; TRBD1 might be the D (6 bases). Germline assignment: CDR1 SQVTM and CDR2 ANQGSEA. Trimming cost V 5 bases and J 4 bases, with 12 bases left between them. The CDR3 has 12 amino acids. CDR3 loop: CSVNGDMYEQYF. DNA for the CDR3: TGCAGCGTTAACGGGGACATGTACGAGCAGTACTTC.

This clonotype occurred a few times. The J gene is TRBJ2-3, the V gene TRBV12-3 or TRBV12-4; 8 nucleotides agree with TRBD1. The CDR3 is made up of 15 amino acids. The V segment lost 6 bases and the J segment 1 base; nucleotides outside the gene matches: 6. CDR3 residues: CASRRQGAGTDTQYF. CDR3 nucleotide sequence: TGTGCCAGCAGGCGGCAGGGGGCCGGCACAGATACGCAGTATTTT.

The J gene is TRBJ2-5, the V gene TRBV7-2; TRBD2 matches 11 bases. This CDR3 contains 17 residues. With 3 bases clipped from V and 4 bases from J, the junction kept 10 bases outside the gene matches. In germline, CDR1 is SGHTA, CDR2 FQGNSA. CDR3 DNA sequence: TGTGCCAGCAGCTTTGGGTCCGGTAGCGGGGGGGGAGAGACCCAGTACTTC. Protein: CASSFGSGSGGGETQYF.

The V gene is TRBV7-3, the J gene TRBJ2-2; no clear D gene. Looked up from germline, CDR1 is SGHTA and CDR2 is FQGTGA. Trimming removed 5 bases from V and 5 bases from J, with 9 bases in between. This CDR3 contains 13 residues. Written as DNA, the CDR3 is TGTGCCAGCAGCCCCGGGCCGACCGGGGAGCTGTTTTTT. This sequence encodes CASSPGPTGELFF.